Shown below are 7 T cell receptor beta chains from a single sample sequenced in a study of T cells in Graves' hyperthyroidism and ophthalmopathy. Amplification yielded TCR beta CDR3 regions, with RNA transcripts as the source. RT-PCR in the first round (using the HTBI primer set) targeted the TCR CDR3. TCRdb itself ran the multiplex PCR reads through MiXCR, one entry per CDR3 protein. The table shows under 350,000 distinct CDR3 sequences, with approximately 15% occurring only once. The specimen was blood. These TCRs come from an older woman with Graves' ophthalmopathy.

Details on this clonotype: Mismatch with germline at one junction end may stem from a read error. This chain links TRBV5-1 with TRBJ2-5; no firm D call. Germline lookup yields CDR1 SGHRS and CDR2 YFSETQ. CDR3 length equals 14 residues. CDR3 sequence reads: CASSPQPTPETRYF. The CDR3 DNA reads as TGCGCCAGCAGCCCTCAGCCGACACCCGAGACCCGGTACTTC.

This clonotype was seen at least ten times. This sequence joins TRBV7-9 and TRBJ2-7; unclear D gene. The CDR3 has 15 amino acids. The V gene lost 1 base and the J gene lost 2 bases, with 12 bases spanning the gap. Germline CDR1 SEHNR, CDR2 FQNEAQ (reference sequence). The CDR3: CASSLVGGSTYEQYF. The CDR3 DNA reads as TGTGCCAGCAGCTTAGTTGGCGGATCCACCTACGAGCAGTACTTC.

The chain's CDR3 is CASARGTGPQETQYF. The CDR3 bases are TGTGCTAGTGCAAGGGGGACAGGGCCCCAAGAGACCCAGTACTTC. This sequence joins TRBV12-5 and TRBJ2-5, with 9 bases fitting TRBD1. The germline V gene has CDR1 LGHNT and CDR2 FRNRAP. CDR3 size: 15 residues. The V and J ends lost 7 bases and 1 base, in that order; junction bases with no gene match: 7.

This clonotype occurred a few times. The rearrangement joins TRBV29-1 to TRBJ2-5, with TRBD2 as a possible D gene (6 bases). Trimming cost V 7 bases and J 6 bases, with 18 bases left between them. The germline gives CDR1 SQVTM, CDR2 ANQGSEA. The CDR3 is 13 residues long. This CDR3 reads CSAGEDPSKTQYF. The CDR3 DNA reads TGCAGCGCGGGAGAGGATCCATCGAAGACCCAGTACTTC.

This clonotype showed up just a few times. The rearrangement uses TRBV20-1 and TRBJ2-2; 11 positions match TRBD1. The length of the CDR3 is 16 residues. With V trimmed by 5 bases and J by 4 bases, 9 bases remained unmatched. Germline lookup yields CDR1 DFQATT and CDR2 SNEGSKA (reference sequence). The CDR3 loop is CSAPRTGGSTTGELFF. For the CDR3, the DNA is TGCAGTGCTCCTAGGACAGGGGGCTCTACCACCGGGGAGCTGTTTTTT.

The V gene is TRBV27, the J gene TRBJ2-7, with 10 positions matching TRBD1. The CDR3 totals 17 residues. Germline trimming cut 5 bases from V and 2 bases from J; bases unmatched to any gene: 12. CDR1 and CDR2 (germline): MNHEY, SMNVEV (reference sequence). Written as DNA, the CDR3 is TGTGCCAGCAGTCTCAACAGGGGACAGGGGTTAACCTACGAGCAGTACTTC. Residues: CASSLNRGQGLTYEQYF.

This clonotype has ten or more counts. The chain uses TRBV5-1 and TRBJ2-7, with 8 bases matching TRBD1. From germline, CDR1 is SGHRS and CDR2 YFSETQ. V was pared by 4 bases and J by 1 base, with 4 bases of the junction left unmatched. The CDR3 extends over 14 amino acids. The CDR3 bases are TGCGCCAGCAGCCTGGGACAGGATTCCTACGAGCAGTACTTC. It translates to CASSLGQDSYEQYF.